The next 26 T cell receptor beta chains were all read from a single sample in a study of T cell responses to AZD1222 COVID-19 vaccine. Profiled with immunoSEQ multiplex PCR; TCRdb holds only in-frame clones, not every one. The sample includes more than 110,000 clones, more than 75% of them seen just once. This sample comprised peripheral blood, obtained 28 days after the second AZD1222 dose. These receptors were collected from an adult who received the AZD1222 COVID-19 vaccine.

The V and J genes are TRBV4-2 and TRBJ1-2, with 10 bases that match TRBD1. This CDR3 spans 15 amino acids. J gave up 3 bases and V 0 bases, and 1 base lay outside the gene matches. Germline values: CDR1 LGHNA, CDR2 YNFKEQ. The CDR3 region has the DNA TGTGCCAGCAGCCAAGATGGGACAGGGGACTATGGCTACACCTTC. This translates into CASSQDGTGDYGYTF.

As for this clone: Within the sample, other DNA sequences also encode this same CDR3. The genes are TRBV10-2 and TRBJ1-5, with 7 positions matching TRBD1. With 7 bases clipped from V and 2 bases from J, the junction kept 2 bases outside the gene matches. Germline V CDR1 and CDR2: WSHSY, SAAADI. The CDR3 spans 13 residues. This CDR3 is CASNRGGNQPQHF. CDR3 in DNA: TGCGCCAGCAACAGGGGAGGCAATCAGCCCCAGCATTTT.

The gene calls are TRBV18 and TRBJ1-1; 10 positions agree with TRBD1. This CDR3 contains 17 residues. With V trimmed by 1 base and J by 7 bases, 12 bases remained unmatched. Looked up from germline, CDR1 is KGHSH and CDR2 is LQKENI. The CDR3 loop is CASSPLGTGVEGIEAFF. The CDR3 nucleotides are TGTGCCAGCTCACCACTTGGGACAGGGGTAGAAGGGATTGAAGCTTTCTTT. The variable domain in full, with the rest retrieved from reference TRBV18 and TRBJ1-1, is NAGVMQNPRHLVRRRGQEARLRCSPMKGHSHVYWYRQLPEEGLKFMVYLQKENIIDESGMPKERFSAEFPKEGPSILRIQQVVRGDSAAYFCASSPLGTGVEGIEAFFGQGTRLTVV.

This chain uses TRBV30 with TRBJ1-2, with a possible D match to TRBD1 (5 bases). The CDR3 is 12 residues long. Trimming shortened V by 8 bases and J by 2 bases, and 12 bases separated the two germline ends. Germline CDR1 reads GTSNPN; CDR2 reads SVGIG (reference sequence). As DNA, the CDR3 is TGTGCCGGGGGGGGGAAAAACTATGGCTACACCTTC. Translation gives CAGGGKNYGYTF. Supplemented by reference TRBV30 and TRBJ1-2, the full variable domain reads SQTIHQWPATLVQPVGSPLSLECTVEGTSNPNLYWYRQAAGRGLQLLFYSVGIGQISSEVPQNLSASRPQDRQFILSSKKLLLSDSGFYLCAGGGKNYGYTFGSGTRLTVV.

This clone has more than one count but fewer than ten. CDR3 residues: CASRPGQVGSPLHF. The DNA of the CDR3 is TGTGCCAGCAGACCGGGACAAGTCGGTTCACCCCTCCACTTT. The chain combines TRBV27 with TRBJ1-6, with D tentatively TRBD1 (6 bases). Trimming pared 6 bases from V and 9 bases from J, leaving 15 bases between. This CDR3 is 14 amino acids long. Per germline, CDR1 MNHEY and CDR2 SMNVEV (reference sequence).

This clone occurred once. The CDR3: CASSGLEGQPQHF. In nucleotides, the CDR3 is TGTGCCAGCTCGGGGCTGGAGGGGCAGCCCCAGCATTTT. The genes are TRBV18 and TRBJ1-5; perhaps TRBD1 as D (5 bases). The CDR3 is 13 amino acids. Trimming left V 6 bases short and J 7 bases short, with 13 bases between. The germline V gene has CDR1 KGHSH and CDR2 LQKENI.

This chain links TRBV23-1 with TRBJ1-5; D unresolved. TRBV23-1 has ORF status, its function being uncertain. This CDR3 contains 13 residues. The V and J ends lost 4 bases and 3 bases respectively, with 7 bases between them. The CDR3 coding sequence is TGCGCCAGCAGTCCTTATATCAATCAGCCCCAGCATTTT. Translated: CASSPYINQPQHF.

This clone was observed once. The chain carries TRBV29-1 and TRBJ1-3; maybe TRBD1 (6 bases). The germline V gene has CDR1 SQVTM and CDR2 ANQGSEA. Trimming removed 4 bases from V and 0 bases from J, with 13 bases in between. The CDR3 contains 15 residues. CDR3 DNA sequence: TGCAGCGTTGTTAGGGACACCGGCTCTGGAAACACCATATATTTT. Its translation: CSVVRDTGSGNTIYF.

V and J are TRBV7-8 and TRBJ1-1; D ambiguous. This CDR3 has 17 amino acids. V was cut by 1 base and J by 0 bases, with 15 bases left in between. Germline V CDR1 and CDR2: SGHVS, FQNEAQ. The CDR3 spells CASSLDITEHMNTEAFF. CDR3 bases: TGTGCCAGCAGCTTAGATATTACTGAACATATGAACACTGAAGCTTTCTTT.

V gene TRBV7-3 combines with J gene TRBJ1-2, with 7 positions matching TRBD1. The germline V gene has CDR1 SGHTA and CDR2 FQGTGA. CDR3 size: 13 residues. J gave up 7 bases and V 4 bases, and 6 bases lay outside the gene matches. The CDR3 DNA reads TGTGCCAGCAGCTCATACCAGGGGGGTGGCTACACCTTC. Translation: CASSSYQGGGYTF. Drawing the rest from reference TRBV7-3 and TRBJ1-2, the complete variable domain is GAGVSQTPSNKVTEKGKYVELRCDPISGHTALYWYRQSLGQGPEFLIYFQGTGAADDSGLPNDRFFAVRPEGSVSTLKIQRTERGDSAVYLCASSSYQGGGYTFGSGTRLTVV.

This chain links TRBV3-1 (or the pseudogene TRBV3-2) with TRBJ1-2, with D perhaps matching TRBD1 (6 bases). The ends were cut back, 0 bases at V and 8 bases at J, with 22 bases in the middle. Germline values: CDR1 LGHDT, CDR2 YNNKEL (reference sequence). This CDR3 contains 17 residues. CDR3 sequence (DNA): TGTGCCAGCAGCCAAGATTCGTCGCCCGCAGGGGCGGGAGGCTACACCTTC. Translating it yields CASSQDSSPAGAGGYTF.

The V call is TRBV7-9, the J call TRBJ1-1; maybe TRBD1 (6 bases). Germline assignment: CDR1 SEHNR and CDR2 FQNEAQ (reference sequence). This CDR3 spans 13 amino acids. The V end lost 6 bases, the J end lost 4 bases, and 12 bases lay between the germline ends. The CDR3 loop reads CASSLTGFTEAFF. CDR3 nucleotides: TGTGCCAGCAGTTTAACAGGGTTCACTGAAGCTTTCTTT.

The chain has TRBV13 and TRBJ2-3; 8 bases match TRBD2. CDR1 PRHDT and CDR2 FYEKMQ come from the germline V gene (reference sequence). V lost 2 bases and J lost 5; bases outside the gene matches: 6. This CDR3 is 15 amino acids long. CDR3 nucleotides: TGTGCCAGCAGCTTACGGGGGGGCCAAGTAGATACGCAGTATTTT. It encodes CASSLRGGQVDTQYF.

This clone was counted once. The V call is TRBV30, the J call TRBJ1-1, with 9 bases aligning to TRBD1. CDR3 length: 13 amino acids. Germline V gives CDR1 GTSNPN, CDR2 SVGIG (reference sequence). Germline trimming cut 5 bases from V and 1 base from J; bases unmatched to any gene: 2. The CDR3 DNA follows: TGTGCCTGGGGGACAGGGACGAACACTGAAGCTTTCTTT. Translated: CAWGTGTNTEAFF.

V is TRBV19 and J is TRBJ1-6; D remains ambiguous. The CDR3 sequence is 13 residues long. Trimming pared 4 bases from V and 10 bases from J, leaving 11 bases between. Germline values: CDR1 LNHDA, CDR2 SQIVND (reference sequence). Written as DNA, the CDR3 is TGTGCCAGTAGTACCCTGTTTGGGTCACCCCTCCACTTT. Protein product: CASSTLFGSPLHF.

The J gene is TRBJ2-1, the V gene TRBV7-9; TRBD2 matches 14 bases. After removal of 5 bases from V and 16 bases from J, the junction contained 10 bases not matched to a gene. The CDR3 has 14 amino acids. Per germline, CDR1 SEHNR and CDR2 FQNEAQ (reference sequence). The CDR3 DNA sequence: TGTGCCAGCAGCCCGACGACTAGCGGGGGGGCTGGCTTCTTC. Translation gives CASSPTTSGGAGFF. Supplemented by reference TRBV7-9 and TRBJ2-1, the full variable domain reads DTGVSQNPRHKITKRGQNVTFRCDPISEHNRLYWYRQTLGQGPEFLTYFQNEAQLEKSRLLSDRFSAERPKGSFSTLEIQRTEQGDSAMYLCASSPTTSGGAGFFGPGTRLTVL.

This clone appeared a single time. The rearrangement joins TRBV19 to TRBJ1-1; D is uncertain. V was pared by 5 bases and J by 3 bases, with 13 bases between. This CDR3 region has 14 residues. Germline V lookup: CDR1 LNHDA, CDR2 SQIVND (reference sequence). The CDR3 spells CASSESGRHTEAFF. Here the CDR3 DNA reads TGTGCCAGTAGTGAATCCGGGAGACACACTGAAGCTTTCTTT.

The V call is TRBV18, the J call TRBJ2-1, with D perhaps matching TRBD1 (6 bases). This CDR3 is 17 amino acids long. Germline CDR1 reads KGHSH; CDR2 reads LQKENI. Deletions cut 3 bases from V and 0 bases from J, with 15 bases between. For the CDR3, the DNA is TGTGCCAGCTCACCGCCCCGACAGGCTAGCTCCTACAATGAGCAGTTCTTC. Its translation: CASSPPRQASSYNEQFF.

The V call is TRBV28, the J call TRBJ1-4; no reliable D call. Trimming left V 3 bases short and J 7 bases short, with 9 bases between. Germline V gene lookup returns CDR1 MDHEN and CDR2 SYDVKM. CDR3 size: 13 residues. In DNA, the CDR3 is TGTGCCAGCAGTTTGGGGAGACCTGAAAAACTGTTTTTT. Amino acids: CASSLGRPEKLFF.

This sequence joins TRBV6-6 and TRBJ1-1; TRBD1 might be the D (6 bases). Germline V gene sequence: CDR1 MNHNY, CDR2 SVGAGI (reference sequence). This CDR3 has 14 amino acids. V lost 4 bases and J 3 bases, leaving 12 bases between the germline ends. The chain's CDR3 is CASSWTDPYTEAFF. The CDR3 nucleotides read TGTGCCAGCAGTTGGACAGACCCATACACTGAAGCTTTCTTT.

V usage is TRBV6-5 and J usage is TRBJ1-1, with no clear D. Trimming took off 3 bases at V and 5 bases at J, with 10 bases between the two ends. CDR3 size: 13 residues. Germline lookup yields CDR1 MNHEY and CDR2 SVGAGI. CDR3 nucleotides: TGTGCCAGCAGTTATTCGACAAAGACTGAAGCTTTCTTT. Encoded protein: CASSYSTKTEAFF.

The CDR3 bases are TGCAGCGGCCCCGGGACAGGGAACGAGCAGTACTTC. This sequence encodes CSGPGTGNEQYF. The chain carries TRBV29-1 and TRBJ2-7, with 9 bases aligning to TRBD1. V lost 7 bases, J lost 5 bases, and 6 bases stayed unmatched. Germline values: CDR1 SQVTM, CDR2 ANQGSEA. This CDR3 contains 12 residues.

The CDR3 DNA sequence: TGTGCCAGCACCTGGGGGACAACCGAAGCTTTCTTT. This gives the protein CASTWGTTEAFF. The chain is built from TRBV12-3 or TRBV12-4 and TRBJ1-1; D may be TRBD1 (6 bases). Trimming pared 7 bases from V and 8 bases from J, leaving 14 bases between. The CDR3 consists of 12 residues.

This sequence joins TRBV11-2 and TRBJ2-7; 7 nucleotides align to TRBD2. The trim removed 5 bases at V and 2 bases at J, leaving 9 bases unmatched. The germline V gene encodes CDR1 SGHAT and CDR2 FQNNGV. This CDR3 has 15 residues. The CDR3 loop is CASSTSDGGTYEQYF. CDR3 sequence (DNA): TGTGCCAGCAGCACTTCGGACGGGGGGACCTACGAGCAGTACTTC.

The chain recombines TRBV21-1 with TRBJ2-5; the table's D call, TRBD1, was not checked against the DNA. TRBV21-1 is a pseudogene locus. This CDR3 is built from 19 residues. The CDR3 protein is CASTRGDRKTGGDEETQYF. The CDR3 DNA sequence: TGTGCCAGCACCCGAGGGGACCGAAAGACAGGGGGCGATGAAGAGACCCAGTACTTC.

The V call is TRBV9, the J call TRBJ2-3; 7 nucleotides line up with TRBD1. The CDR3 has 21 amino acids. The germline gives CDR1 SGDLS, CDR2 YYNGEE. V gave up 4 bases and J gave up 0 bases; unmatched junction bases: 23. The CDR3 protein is CASSPSRDRSSPVDSTDTQYF. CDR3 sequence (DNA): TGTGCCAGCAGCCCCAGCCGGGACAGATCCTCCCCAGTCGACAGCACAGATACGCAGTATTTT. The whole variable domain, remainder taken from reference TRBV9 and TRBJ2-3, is DSGVTQTPKHLITATGQRVTLRCSPRSGDLSVYWYQQSLDQGLQFLIQYYNGEERAKGNILERFSAQQFPDLHSELNLSSLELGDSALYFCASSPSRDRSSPVDSTDTQYFGPGTRLTVL.